One and the same sample provided the 15 T cell receptor beta chains below, sequenced in a study of blood T cells in healthy people across ages. Sample-barcoded 5' priming and a J-beta primer mix drove a second PCR of 7 to 11 cycles. One entry per CDR3 protein results from TCRdb running MiXCR on the 5' RACE reads. The profile covers around 1.5 million distinct CDR3 sequences, with 35% to 45% appearing a single time and approximately 7.9% taken by the ten largest. The sample taken for sequencing was blood. The source of these receptors is a woman between 18 and 29 years old in good health.

In its sample, this clonotype was seen a few times. V usage is TRBV20-1 and J usage is TRBJ2-3, with 7 bases identical to TRBD2. The V gene's germline CDR1 is DFQATT and CDR2 SNEGSKA (reference sequence). The CDR3 contains 14 residues. The junction had 6 bases not matched to a gene; V was cut back by 3 bases and J by 3 bases. CDR3 nucleotide sequence: TGCAGTGCTAGCAGAGCGGGAATAACAGATACGCAGTATTTT. The encoded protein is CSASRAGITDTQYF.

This clonotype was counted a few times. This chain uses TRBV5-1 with TRBJ2-7; 8 bases line up with TRBD2. This CDR3 region has 15 residues. J was trimmed by 2 bases and V by 2 bases; bases with no gene match: 6. The V gene's germline CDR1 is SGHRS and CDR2 YFSETQ. CDR3: CASSFLLAGTYEQYF. CDR3 DNA sequence: TGCGCCAGCAGCTTCCTTCTAGCGGGCACCTACGAGCAGTACTTC.

V and J are TRBV6-1 and TRBJ1-2; D gene unclear. The CDR3 has 13 amino acids. With 7 bases removed from V and 3 bases from J, the gap between germline ends came to 12 bases. CDR1 MNHNS and CDR2 SASEGT come from the germline V gene. This CDR3 reads CASTVQVDYGYTF. The CDR3 DNA sequence: TGTGCCAGCACAGTCCAGGTCGACTATGGCTACACCTTC.

The V and J genes are TRBV9 and TRBJ2-5; a weak D match, TRBD1 (6 bases). This CDR3 is built from 16 residues. V was pared by 0 bases and J by 1 base, with 13 bases between. Per the germline V gene, CDR1 is SGDLS and CDR2 is YYNGEE. DNA for the CDR3: TGTGCCAGCAGCGTAGGGGGGACATCCCCCCAAGAGACCCAGTACTTC. It translates to CASSVGGTSPQETQYF.

This clonotype showed up just once. The rearrangement uses TRBV20-1 and TRBJ2-3; tentative D call: TRBD1 (7 bases). The CDR3 length is 14 residues. Germline V gene sequence: CDR1 DFQATT, CDR2 SNEGSKA (reference sequence). Trimming took off 3 bases at V and 5 bases at J, with 15 bases between the two ends. The CDR3 is CSASPTGRGDTQYF. The CDR3 DNA follows: TGCAGTGCTAGTCCGACAGGGCGGGGAGATACGCAGTATTTT.

This clonotype was counted only a few times. The V gene is TRBV28, the J gene TRBJ1-1; a possible D gene is TRBD1 (5 bases). The CDR3 consists of 13 residues. The V end was cut by 8 bases, the J end by 2 bases, with 12 bases between. Germline V gene lookup returns CDR1 MDHEN and CDR2 SYDVKM. In DNA form, the CDR3 reads TGTGCCAGCCACGGGAGGGGAAACACTGAAGCTTTCTTT. It yields the protein CASHGRGNTEAFF.

J is TRBJ2-7 and V is TRBV12-3 or TRBV12-4; TRBD2 matches 13 bases. The CDR3 totals 17 residues. Trimming at V came to 5 bases and at J to 2 bases, leaving 9 bases not matched to a gene. The CDR3 loop reads CASSPTSGGKNPYEQYF. In DNA form, the CDR3 reads TGTGCCAGCAGTCCGACTAGCGGGGGGAAGAACCCCTACGAGCAGTACTTC.

V is TRBV25-1 and J is TRBJ1-2, with D unclear. The CDR3 covers 13 residues. Germline lookup yields CDR1 MGHDK and CDR2 SYGVNS. V was pared by 4 bases and J by 4 bases, with 10 bases between. CDR3 loop: CASSGAAAYGYTF. The CDR3, as DNA: TGTGCCAGCAGTGGGGCGGCAGCCTATGGCTACACCTTC.

The rearrangement joins TRBV10-1 to TRBJ1-1; 10 nucleotides line up with TRBD1. The germline V gene has CDR1 WNHNN and CDR2 SYGVQD (reference sequence). J gave up 4 bases and V 3 bases, and 2 bases lay outside the gene matches. This CDR3 contains 14 residues. The chain's CDR3 is CASSEWTGGTEAFF. CDR3 nucleotides: TGCGCCAGCAGTGAATGGACAGGGGGCACTGAAGCTTTCTTT.

This clonotype was observed a few times. V gene TRBV6-1 combines with J gene TRBJ2-3; perhaps TRBD2 as D (5 bases). Germline CDR1 reads MNHNS; CDR2 reads SASEGT. The V gene lost 2 bases and the J gene lost 0 bases, with 9 bases spanning the gap. This CDR3 has 15 residues. CDR3 residues: CASSENGVSTDTQYF. DNA of the CDR3: TGTGCCAGCAGTGAAAACGGGGTCAGCACAGATACGCAGTATTTT.

The chain joins TRBV6-2 or TRBV6-3 to TRBJ2-4; 9 positions match TRBD1. TRBJ2-7 explains the end of the DNA better; the J call may be wrong. CDR3 length: 14 residues. Per the germline V gene, CDR1 is MNHEY and CDR2 is SVGEGT. CDR3 DNA: TGTGCCAGCAGAAGACAGGGGGAAGATCTCGAGCAGTACTTC. Translated: CASRRQGEDLEQYF.

This clonotype was seen only a few times. This chain connects TRBV12-3 or TRBV12-4 to TRBJ2-1; the D call may be TRBD1 or TRBD2 (7 bases each). V dropped 6 bases and J dropped 4 bases, with 16 bases sitting between them. The CDR3 extends over 15 amino acids. The DNA for the CDR3 is TGTGCCAGCAGACCTGACAGGGAGGGGTACAATGAGCAGTTCTTC. It encodes CASRPDREGYNEQFF.

This clonotype was seen only once. This rearrangement joins TRBV20-1 to TRBJ1-3; the match to TRBD1 covers 7 bases. This CDR3 region has 14 residues. Germline CDR1 and CDR2: DFQATT and SNEGSKA (reference sequence). J was trimmed by 0 bases and V by 6 bases; bases with no gene match: 5. CDR3 in amino acids: CSAGQASSGNTIYF. The CDR3 DNA is TGCAGTGCAGGACAGGCAAGCTCTGGAAACACCATATATTTT.

This chain connects TRBV12-5 to TRBJ2-5, with 9 bases that match TRBD2. CDR1 and CDR2 from the germline V gene are LGHNT and FRNRAP. J gave up 11 bases and V 6 bases, and 16 bases lay outside the gene matches. The CDR3 contains 15 residues. The CDR3 nucleotides read TGTGCTAGTGGACCGATTAGCGGGAGTCGGGATGAGCAGTACTTC. Its protein is CASGPISGSRDEQYF.

This clonotype was observed a few times. The chain uses TRBV20-1 and TRBJ2-7, with 10 bases that match TRBD2. From germline, CDR1 is DFQATT and CDR2 SNEGSKA (reference sequence). The CDR3 extends over 14 amino acids. V lost 5 bases and J lost 10; bases outside the gene matches: 14. CDR3 sequence: CSASRLAGSDTQYF. The DNA of the CDR3 is TGCAGTGCTTCACGACTAGCGGGTTCTGACACCCAGTACTTC.